This entry lists 23 T cell receptor beta chains sequenced from one sample in a study of T cell changes during pregnancy in multiple sclerosis. Assay: immunoSEQ multiplex PCR; the TCRdb copy retains only in-frame clones and omits some. Of approximately 73,000 clones in the sample, around nine tenths were seen once. This sample comprised CD4+ T cells from peripheral blood mononuclear cells, obtained before pregnancy. Receptor source: a female donor with multiple sclerosis, enrolled in a pregnancy study.

The chain carries TRBV6-1 and TRBJ1-2; the D is unclear. The CDR3 length is 14 residues. V gave up 2 bases and J gave up 2 bases, with 9 bases separating them. In germline, CDR1 is MNHNS, CDR2 SASEGT. The DNA for the CDR3 is TGTGCCAGCAGTGAATTCGAGGGAAACTATGGCTACACCTTC. Translation gives CASSEFEGNYGYTF.

This chain connects TRBV7-6 to TRBJ2-5; TRBD1 might be the D (6 bases). The CDR3 has 16 amino acids. The ends were cut back, 6 bases at V and 4 bases at J, with 21 bases in the middle. CDR1 is SGHVS, CDR2 FNYEAQ, per germline. CDR3 nucleotide sequence: TGTGCCAGCAGATCCCTGGGCAGGGGAGTGGGAGAGACCCAGTACTTC. Its protein product is CASRSLGRGVGETQYF.

This chain links TRBV5-4 with TRBJ1-4; D is unresolved. V was pared by 4 bases and J by 7 bases, with 14 bases between. The CDR3 length is 14 residues. Germline V gene sequence: CDR1 SGHNT, CDR2 YYREEE (reference sequence). The CDR3 DNA follows: TGTGCCAGCAGCATAGGAGGCTCGAGTGAAAAACTGTTTTTT. It codes for CASSIGGSSEKLFF.

The V gene is TRBV6-6, the J gene TRBJ2-7; a possible D gene is TRBD1 (5 bases). The V end was cut by 8 bases, the J end by 2 bases, with 16 bases between. The germline gives CDR1 MNHNY, CDR2 SVGAGI (reference sequence). This CDR3 has 14 amino acids. CDR3 region: CASGRAREAYEQYF. The CDR3, as DNA: TGTGCCAGCGGCCGAGCCAGGGAAGCCTACGAGCAGTACTTC.

The CDR3 sequence is CACEGHFSYEQYF. CDR3 coding DNA: TGTGCCTGCGAGGGACACTTTTCCTACGAGCAGTACTTC. The J gene is TRBJ2-7, the V gene TRBV30; possibly TRBD1 for D (6 bases). There are 13 residues in the CDR3. Deletions cut 6 bases from V and 1 base from J, with 13 bases between. Germline V CDR1 and CDR2: GTSNPN, SVGIG (reference sequence).

The rearrangement uses TRBV18 and TRBJ2-1, with 12 bases aligning to TRBD1. Trimming at V came to 6 bases and at J to 4 bases, leaving 7 bases not matched to a gene. CDR1 and CDR2 (germline): KGHSH, LQKENI. This CDR3 has 16 amino acids. The CDR3 loop is CASSAGTGGKYNEQFF. The CDR3 DNA sequence: TGTGCCAGCTCTGCCGGGACAGGGGGCAAGTACAATGAGCAGTTCTTC.

The chain employs TRBV6-4 and TRBJ1-2; 9 bases fit TRBD1. The V gene end was trimmed by 4 bases and the J gene end by 5 bases; junction bases not matched to a gene: 5. This CDR3 spans 14 amino acids. Germline values: CDR1 MRHNA, CDR2 SNTAGT. The CDR3 DNA is TGTGCCAGCAGTGCGGAGACAGGGGGGTATGGCTACACCTTC. Encoded protein: CASSAETGGYGYTF.

The gene calls are TRBV15 and TRBJ2-2, with TRBD2 matching over 9 bases. The V segment lost 0 bases and the J segment 1 base; nucleotides outside the gene matches: 9. CDR1 and CDR2 (germline): LNHNV, YYDKDF (reference sequence). The CDR3 extends over 19 amino acids. The CDR3 DNA follows: TGTGCCACCAGCAGAGATCCCCTAGCGGGGAACCTGAACACCGGGGAGCTGTTTTTT. Amino acid sequence: CATSRDPLAGNLNTGELFF.

V and J are TRBV15 and TRBJ2-1, with a weak D call TRBD1 (6 bases). The CDR3 length is 19 residues. CDR1 LNHNV and CDR2 YYDKDF come from the germline V gene (reference sequence). V was trimmed by 0 bases and J by 6 bases, leaving 24 bases between them. Here the CDR3 reads CATSRDLRGRIRAVNEQFF. The CDR3 DNA sequence: TGTGCCACCAGCAGAGATTTAAGGGGGAGAATACGGGCCGTCAATGAGCAGTTCTTC.

The V gene is TRBV29-1, the J gene TRBJ2-3, with TRBD2 matching 9 bases. The CDR3 sequence is 13 residues long. Germline trimming cut 8 bases from V and 5 bases from J; bases unmatched to any gene: 8. Germline V gene sequence: CDR1 SQVTM, CDR2 ANQGSEA. The CDR3 coding sequence is TGCAGCAGCGGGGCGGGGGGGGGAGATACGCAGTATTTT. Translated, it gives CSSGAGGGDTQYF.

This clone was counted once. The rearrangement uses TRBV18 and TRBJ1-1; D ambiguous. CDR3 length equals 16 residues. The V and J ends lost 6 bases and 3 bases respectively, with 20 bases between them. Germline V gives CDR1 KGHSH, CDR2 LQKENI. Here the CDR3 reads CASSPRLGREYTEAFF. For the CDR3, the DNA is TGTGCCAGCTCCCCCCGACTCGGGAGGGAGTACACTGAAGCTTTCTTT.

The V call is TRBV28, the J call TRBJ2-1, with TRBD2 identical over 7 bases. J gave up 8 bases and V 4 bases, and 11 bases lay outside the gene matches. CDR3 length equals 15 residues. The germline V gene encodes CDR1 MDHEN and CDR2 SYDVKM. The CDR3 coding sequence is TGTGCCAGCAGTTCCCATGATTTGCGGGAGTATGAGCAGTTCTTC. Protein: CASSSHDLREYEQFF.

This chain connects TRBV2 to TRBJ2-3; TRBD1 is a possible D gene (5 bases). The CDR3 has 14 amino acids. CDR1 and CDR2 (germline): SNHLY, FYNNEI. V lost 9 bases to trimming and J lost 0 bases, with 13 bases between them. The CDR3, as DNA: TGTGCCAGGGAAGTAAGGGGCAGCACAGATACGCAGTATTTT. Amino acid sequence: CAREVRGSTDTQYF.

V is TRBV19 and J is TRBJ1-5; no reliable D call. The CDR3 runs to 15 residues. Looked up from germline, CDR1 is LNHDA and CDR2 is SQIVND (reference sequence). Between the trimmed V and J ends, which lost 2 bases and 1 base, there was a span of 9 bases. Here the CDR3 reads CASSIRGNSNQPQHF. For the CDR3, the DNA is TGTGCCAGTAGTATAAGAGGAAACAGCAATCAGCCCCAGCATTTT.

This chain links TRBV19 with TRBJ2-2; possible D gene TRBD1, 6 bases. Per the germline V gene, CDR1 is LNHDA and CDR2 is SQIVND (reference sequence). The CDR3 sequence is 14 residues long. Between the trimmed V and J ends, which lost 5 bases and 7 bases, there was a span of 14 bases. The CDR3, as DNA: TGTGCCAGTAGTTTGGGCCCGACAGGCGGGGAGCTGTTTTTT. Its translation is CASSLGPTGGELFF. The full variable domain, completed using reference TRBV19 and TRBJ2-2, is DGGITQSPKYLFRKEGQNVTLSCEQNLNHDAMYWYRQDPGQGLRLIYYSQIVNDFQKGDIAEGYSVSREKKESFPLTVTSAQKNPTAFYLCASSLGPTGGELFFGEGSRLTVL.

The gene calls are TRBV4-2 and TRBJ2-1; 8 bases fit TRBD2. This CDR3 comprises 14 residues. The germline V gene has CDR1 LGHNA and CDR2 YNFKEQ. The V and J ends lost 4 bases and 9 bases, in that order; junction bases with no gene match: 8. CDR3 sequence reads: CASSLPSGGSEQFF. CDR3 nucleotide sequence: TGTGCCAGCAGCCTACCCTCGGGGGGGAGTGAGCAGTTCTTC.

The chain carries TRBV5-1 and TRBJ2-5, with TRBD2 identical over 9 bases. CDR3 length: 16 amino acids. Unmatched junction bases numbered 6, after V lost 0 bases and J lost 3 bases. The V gene's germline CDR1 is SGHRS and CDR2 YFSETQ. CDR3 sequence (DNA): TGCGCCAGCAGCTTGGGAGGAGCGGGGGGTAAAGAGACCCAGTACTTC. Translation gives CASSLGGAGGKETQYF. The whole variable domain, filled in from reference TRBV5-1 and TRBJ2-5, reads KAGVTQTPRYLIKTRGQQVTLSCSPISGHRSVSWYQQTPGQGLQFLFEYFSETQRNKGNFPGRFSGRQFSNSRSEMNVSTLELGDSALYLCASSLGGAGGKETQYFGPGTRLLVL.

The V and J genes are TRBV7-2 and TRBJ2-2; D gene uncertain. The CDR3 contains 15 residues. CDR1 is SGHTA, CDR2 FQGNSA, per germline. V gave up 1 base and J gave up 2 bases, with 8 bases separating them. The CDR3 region has the DNA TGTGCCAGCAGCTTAGTCCTAGGAAACACCGGGGAGCTGTTTTTT. It codes for CASSLVLGNTGELFF.

The genes are TRBV6-1 and TRBJ2-1; 11 bases are a match to TRBD2. CDR1 is MNHNS and CDR2 is SASEGT in the germline V gene. With V trimmed by 4 bases and J by 7 bases, 3 bases remained unmatched. The CDR3 spans 14 residues. This CDR3 is CASSASGRINEQFF. In DNA form, the CDR3 reads TGTGCCAGCAGTGCTAGCGGGAGGATAAATGAGCAGTTCTTC.

The chain combines TRBV19 with TRBJ1-1; 7 bases line up with TRBD1. The CDR3 contains 14 residues. Trimming cost V 1 base and J 10 bases; bases outside gene matches: 9. The germline CDR1 and CDR2 sequences are LNHDA and SQIVND (reference sequence). The DNA for the CDR3 is TGTGCCAGTAGTATAGGACAGGGCCCTCGAGCAGCTTTCTTT. Translating gives CASSIGQGPRAAFF.

This chain connects TRBV30 to TRBJ2-2, with D possibly matching TRBD2 (5 bases). This CDR3 comprises 14 residues. Germline-derived CDR1 and CDR2 are GTSNPN and SVGIG (reference sequence). V lost 3 bases, J lost 1 base, and 9 bases lay in between. The CDR3 region is CAWRGEVNTGELFF. In DNA, the CDR3 is TGTGCCTGGAGGGGAGAGGTGAACACCGGGGAGCTGTTTTTT.

CDR3 sequence reads: CSAPLGNTIYF. The CDR3 DNA follows: TGCAGTGCCCCTTTGGGAAACACCATATATTTT. The chain employs TRBV20-1 and TRBJ1-3; D is unclear. Trimming shortened V by 6 bases and J by 4 bases, and 7 bases separated the two germline ends. The germline gives CDR1 DFQATT, CDR2 SNEGSKA (reference sequence). The CDR3 extends over 11 amino acids.

The J gene is TRBJ2-5, the V gene TRBV30; 8 nucleotides match TRBD1. The CDR3 covers 15 residues. Germline V CDR1 and CDR2: GTSNPN, SVGIG (reference sequence). The trim removed 2 bases at V and 0 bases at J, leaving 5 bases unmatched. The CDR3 spells CAWSPGTGNQETQYF. CDR3 DNA: TGTGCCTGGAGTCCTGGGACAGGCAACCAAGAGACCCAGTACTTC.